This T cell receptor beta chain was found in a study of OX40 agonist ivuxolimab in advanced cancers. About the study: An anti-OX40 (CD134) antibody with agonistic activity, ivuxolimab, was administered to patients. A male proportion of about 84% was recorded, with mean age around 60 years and range roughly 23 to 79.

Samples were taken at baseline and on day 1 of cycles 4 and 7. On this clone itself: The antigen remains unidentified.

The table came from immunoSEQ multiplex PCR; TCRdb's copy has only in-frame clones and leaves some out. The sample has 73,000 or so clones, around nine tenths seen once. Points from the study as a whole: By week 6 at 0.1 to 3.0 mg/kg, blood CD4+ and CD8+ T cells had expanded clonally.

The sequence was collected from an adult with an advanced solid tumor such as melanoma, head and neck, liver or kidney cancer. This sample comprised CD4+ or CD8+ T cells sorted from blood, obtained in a trial of the OX40 agonist ivuxolimab.

The CDR3 DNA reads as TGTGCCAGCAGTTTCTCCGGCTACACTGAAGCTTTCTTT. It encodes CASSFSGYTEAFF. This chain connects TRBV27 to TRBJ1-1; unclear D gene. Germline lookup yields CDR1 MNHEY and CDR2 SMNVEV (reference sequence). The germline V and J ends were trimmed by 3 bases and 3 bases, with 8 bases remaining between them. The CDR3 runs to 13 residues.